This T cell receptor (beta chain) was retrieved from a study of control samples from healthy donors and cancer patients (dated by TCRdb to between 2020 and 2021). Library generation was performed with the immunoSEQ multiplex PCR assay. What TCRdb holds here is the immuneACCESS table cut down to in-frame rearrangements. Part of the clones is not present; checked against another copy, under half of the missing clones reflect an unresolved V gene, and the others are unexplained. This sample holds tens of thousands of clones; approximately 90% were observed only once. In total, the top ten clones hold roughly 0.91% of the sample. About this clone itself: Its target antigen remains unknown. No qualities accompany the bases; no much larger clone lies one base away.

This TCR derives from a man aged 25 to 40 with colorectal cancer. The sample consisted of PBMCs.

The DNA sequence reads TGTGCCAGCAGCATTTATCGGGGCTCTGGGGCCAACGTCCTGACTTTC. This is translated as CASSIYRGSGANVLTF. Here the chain combines TRBV5-4 and TRBJ2-6; tentative D gene TRBD2, with 5 bases matching. Trimming removed 4 bases from V and 0 bases from J, leaving 11 bases between the germline ends. In the germline V gene (reference sequence), CDR1 corresponds to SGHNT and CDR2 to YYREEE. From the cysteine up to the phenylalanine, the CDR3 has a length of 16 residues. Left in the record is the CDR3 DNA by itself, 48 bases read in frame from the first base.